The entry below gives a single T cell receptor (beta chain) sequence along with its context. This clonotype turned up a few times. Its antigen specificity is not known. The sample holds no much larger clone one base away, and base qualities are not on file. This sample was taken from a study of T cell repertoires in cytomegalovirus infection (dated by TCRdb to between 2018 and 2021). Notes on the research overall: Alongside well-studied HLA-B-restricted epitopes, the peptide stimulations were aimed at recently identified HLA-C-restricted CMV epitopes, whose presentation resists viral immunomodulation. Donor HLA type was relevant to the analysis, as public TCR beta signatures indicated carriage of CMV infection together with the matching HLA type. Study-level results and caveats: The ex vivo response was dominated by HLA-C-restricted CMV-specific TCR beta clonotypes, which also provided the single most frequent clonotype in two of eight donors. In both this cohort and an independent cohort of some 350 donors, the cumulative frequency of public TCR beta family members distinguished carriers of CMV infection plus the relevant HLA type.

The CDR3 contains 15 residues, cysteine and phenylalanine counted. Only the CDR3 region is kept as DNA, spanning 45 bases read in frame from base 1. Trimming at the junction amounts to 0 bases on V and 6 bases on J, and the germline ends lie 13 bases apart. According to the germline V gene, CDR1 reads SGHDT and CDR2 reads YYEEEE. The treatment or condition tag for this specimen amounts to: in vitro stimulation with specific CMV peptide epitopes to enrich CMV-specific T cells. TCRdb lists the instrument as Illumina HiSeq 1500. TCRdb reprocessed the public reads (quality trimming at Q25 with fastp, clone calling with MiXCR) and kept in-frame beta chains. CDR3 protein sequences are deduplicated, and each keeps its most common genes and DNA. This sample is represented by 900,000 to 950,000 distinct CDR3 sequences; approximately 31% of them were singletons. Of the sample, around 15% falls within the top ten clones.

The chain is encoded by TRBV5-6 joined to TRBJ2-1; matching of 5 bases hints at TRBD2 as the D gene. This sequence originates from a human donor in good health (CMV status not recorded). Some clones in this sample may be carry-over from other donors' samples. This specimen consisted of cultured CD8+ T cells from PBMCs, obtained from culture after CMV antigen stimulation. The CDR3 region: CASSLVIPGTNEQFF. The nucleotides read TGTGCCAGCAGCTTGGTCATACCGGGAACCAATGAGCAGTTCTTC.